This T cell receptor beta chain was found in a study of cytomegalovirus exposure and HLA in healthy donors. Overall study findings and caveats: Later analysis showed TCR association rates varying by HLA locus, highest for DRB1 and lowest for HLA-C.

For this clone: What it recognizes is unknown.

In germline, CDR1 is KGHSH, CDR2 LQKENI. V shed 4 bases and J 7 bases; nucleotides not matched to a gene: 5. The CDR3 has 13 residues. Both 60 Vbeta primers and 13 Jbeta primers went into the PCR. Libraries were prepared by immunoSEQ multiplex PCR; TCRdb keeps only in-frame clonotypes and omits some of them. The sample shows roughly 110,000 clones, and approximately 6.8% sits with its ten largest clones. The receptor's source is a man aged 35-49 years in good health and CMV-seropositive. The chain links TRBV18 to TRBJ1-1; 8 bases fit TRBD1. The material sequenced was PBMCs. CDR3 region: CASSLGTGREAFF. The CDR3 DNA sequence: TGTGCCAGCTCACTCGGGACAGGCCGTGAAGCTTTCTTT.